Detailed here is one T cell receptor beta chain. Per the original methods: From reference gene primer amplification, estimates of nucleated cell counts were derived. The data were produced by immunoSEQ multiplex PCR, yet TCRdb's version contains in-frame clones alone and is incomplete. The D gene and trimming were derived from the DNA, and the V and J assignments and clone size from that table. The table has 150,000 or so clones, around 80% seen once. Germline V gives CDR1 SGHRS, CDR2 YFSETQ. This CDR3 spans 15 amino acids. J was trimmed by 0 bases and V by 4 bases; bases with no gene match: 3. This specimen belongs to a study of blood T cell repertoires in COVID-19. Turning to the study itself: Acute and convalescent COVID-19 specimens originated in the United States, Italy and Spain.

Categorization into cohorts depended on clinical history that participants reported. Donors of Cohort 3 who recovered were those that had two negative PCRs, clearance, or symptom resolution. Sequencing input: PBMCs or T cells enriched from blood (not recorded which). The genes are TRBV5-1 and TRBJ1-3; TRBD1 agrees at 8 bases. The sequence was obtained from a man in his fifties who had recovered from COVID-19. The CDR3 loop reads CASSQGATSGNTIYF. The CDR3 nucleotides read TGCGCCAGCAGCCAGGGGGCAACCTCTGGAAACACCATATATTTT.